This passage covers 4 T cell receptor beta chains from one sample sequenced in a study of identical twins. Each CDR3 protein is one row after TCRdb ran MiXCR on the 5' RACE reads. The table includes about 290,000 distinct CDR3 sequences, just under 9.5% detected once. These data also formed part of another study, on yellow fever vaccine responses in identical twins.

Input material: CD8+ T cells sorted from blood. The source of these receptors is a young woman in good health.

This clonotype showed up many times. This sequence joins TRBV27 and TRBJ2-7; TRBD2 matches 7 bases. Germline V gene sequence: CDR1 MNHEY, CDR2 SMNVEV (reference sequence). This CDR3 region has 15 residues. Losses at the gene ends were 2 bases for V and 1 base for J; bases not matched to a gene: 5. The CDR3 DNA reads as TGTGCCAGCAGTTTAACGGCGGGGGTGTCCTACGAGCAGTACTTC. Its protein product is CASSLTAGVSYEQYF.

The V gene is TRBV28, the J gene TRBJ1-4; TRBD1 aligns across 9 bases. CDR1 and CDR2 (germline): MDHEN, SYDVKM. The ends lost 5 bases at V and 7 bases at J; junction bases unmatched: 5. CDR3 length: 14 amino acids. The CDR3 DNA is TGTGCCAGCAGTACCGGGACAGGGCTTGAAAAACTGTTTTTT. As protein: CASSTGTGLEKLFF.

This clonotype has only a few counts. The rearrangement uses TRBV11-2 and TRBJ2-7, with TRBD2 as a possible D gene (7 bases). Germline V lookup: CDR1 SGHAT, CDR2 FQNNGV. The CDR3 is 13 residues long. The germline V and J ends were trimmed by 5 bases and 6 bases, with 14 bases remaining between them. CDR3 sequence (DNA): TGTGCCAGCAGCGTCCCGGGGGGCGGCGAGCAGTACTTC. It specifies CASSVPGGGEQYF.

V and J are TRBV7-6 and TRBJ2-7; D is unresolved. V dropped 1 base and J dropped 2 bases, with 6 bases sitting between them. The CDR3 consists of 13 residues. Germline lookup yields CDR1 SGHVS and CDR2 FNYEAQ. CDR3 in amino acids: CASSLGHTYEQYF. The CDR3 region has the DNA TGTGCCAGCAGCTTAGGTCATACCTACGAGCAGTACTTC.